This T cell receptor (beta chain) was recorded in a study of T-cell memory formation after mild COVID-19. With 0 bases removed from V and 3 bases from J, the gap between germline ends came to 8 bases. The CDR3 runs to 14 residues. The germline gives CDR1 LGHDT, CDR2 YNNKEL (reference sequence). From 5'RACE with constant-segment primers came TCR alpha and TCR beta cDNA libraries that carried sample barcodes and UMIs. TCRdb used MiXCR to reprocess the 5' RACE reads, holding one entry per CDR3 protein. This table holds roughly 600,000 distinct CDR3 sequences, roughly 18% found once. This clonotype was seen a single time.

V gene TRBV3-1 combines with J gene TRBJ2-5; no reliable D call. This receptor was identified in an adult woman who had mild COVID-19 (a few samples of this study predate the infection). Cell type and time point are not known. The sample was PBMCs or a T cell subset sorted from them (not recorded which). The CDR3 DNA is TGTGCCAGCAGCCAAGACATCGCGAAAGAGACCCAGTACTTC. It translates to CASSQDIAKETQYF.